One sample yielded the 13 T cell receptor beta chains listed below, sequenced in a study of blood T cell repertoires in COVID-19. Data came from immunoSEQ multiplex PCR; TCRdb stores just in-frame clones and leaves some out. The table lists 200,000 to 250,000 clones, 75% to 90% of them singletons. The sequenced material came from PBMCs or T cells enriched from blood (not recorded which). The source of these receptors is a woman aged 18 to 35 in a cohort exposed to, infected with or recovered from COVID-19 (not recorded which).

The genes are TRBV6-1 and TRBJ2-1, with no clear D. Germline V gene sequence: CDR1 MNHNS, CDR2 SASEGT. The CDR3 totals 13 residues. Trimming left V 3 bases short and J 4 bases short, with 7 bases between. CDR3 sequence (DNA): TGTGCCAGCAGTGACCGACTTTACAATGAGCAGTTCTTC. Protein: CASSDRLYNEQFF.

The V call is TRBV6-2 or TRBV6-3, the J call TRBJ1-5, with D tentatively TRBD1 (6 bases). Germline CDR1 MNHEY, CDR2 SVGEGT. V lost 5 bases and J lost 2, with 16 bases in between. CDR3 length: 16 residues. CDR3 coding DNA: TGTGCCAGCAGTAAGAGGACAGCTGGAGGCAATCAGCCCCAGCATTTT. Translating gives CASSKRTAGGNQPQHF.

J is TRBJ1-5 and V is TRBV29-1; a possible D gene is TRBD1 (6 bases). CDR1 is SQVTM and CDR2 is ANQGSEA in the germline V gene. This CDR3 has 13 amino acids. V was shortened by 6 bases and J by 5 bases, with 14 bases between the two germline ends. This chain's CDR3 is CSVGTQGHQPQHF. The CDR3 DNA sequence: TGCAGCGTGGGCACACAGGGTCATCAGCCCCAGCATTTT.

The J gene is TRBJ1-1, the V gene TRBV18; possibly TRBD1 for D (6 bases). V was cut by 3 bases and J by 3 bases, with 11 bases left in between. Germline loops: CDR1 KGHSH, CDR2 LQKENI. The CDR3 sequence is 14 residues long. The CDR3 protein is CASSPRPGDTEAFF. DNA for the CDR3: TGTGCCAGCTCACCGCGGCCAGGGGACACTGAAGCTTTCTTT.

The chain couples TRBV5-1 to TRBJ2-7, with a possible D match to TRBD1 (7 bases). Trimming removed 4 bases at V and 6 bases at J, with 14 bases between. Germline-derived CDR1 and CDR2 are SGHRS and YFSETQ. CDR3 length: 13 amino acids. CDR3 bases: TGCGCCAGCAGCGCACAGGGGACTGGCGAGCAGTACTTC. Amino acid sequence: CASSAQGTGEQYF.

This rearrangement joins TRBV9 to TRBJ1-1; tentative D call: TRBD1 (5 bases). Germline V gene lookup returns CDR1 SGDLS and CDR2 YYNGEE. This CDR3 comprises 15 residues. V lost 0 bases and J lost 11, with 20 bases in between. Written as DNA, the CDR3 is TGTGCCAGCAGCGTAGTGAATGCCCGAGCAGGGCGGGCTTTCTTT. Its protein is CASSVVNARAGRAFF.

The chain employs TRBV5-4 and TRBJ2-1, with D possibly being TRBD1 (5 bases). The CDR3 runs 14 residues. Germline CDR1 is SGHNT and CDR2 is YYREEE (reference sequence). Trimming removed 4 bases from V and 4 bases from J, with 12 bases in between. The CDR3 loop is CASSPPKGYNEQFF. DNA for the CDR3: TGTGCCAGCAGCCCTCCGAAGGGGTACAATGAGCAGTTCTTC.

Here the CDR3 reads CASRDKMNTEAFF. DNA for the CDR3: TGTGCCAGCAGGGACAAGATGAACACTGAAGCTTTCTTT. The V and J genes are TRBV5-4 and TRBJ1-1; tentative D call: TRBD1 (5 bases). The CDR3 is made up of 13 amino acids. The V end was cut by 5 bases, the J end by 0 bases, with 8 bases between. Germline V gene data show CDR1 as SGHNT and CDR2 as YYREEE (reference sequence).

The chain joins TRBV7-3 to TRBJ1-6; D is unclear. This CDR3 region has 13 residues. V was trimmed by 2 bases and J by 4 bases, leaving 3 bases between them. Germline V CDR1 and CDR2: SGHTA, FQGTGA. CDR3 DNA sequence: TGTGCCAGCAGCTTACAGTATAATTCACCCCTCCACTTT. Amino acids: CASSLQYNSPLHF.

This sequence joins TRBV27 and TRBJ1-2; weak D call: TRBD1 (6 bases). This CDR3 is 14 amino acids long. Looked up from germline, CDR1 is MNHEY and CDR2 is SMNVEV (reference sequence). V was cut by 6 bases and J by 4 bases, with 15 bases left in between. This chain's CDR3 is CASRGTGTIYGYTF. The CDR3 DNA sequence: TGTGCCAGCAGAGGAACCGGGACAATCTATGGCTACACCTTC.

This sequence joins TRBV7-9 and TRBJ1-4; no clear D gene. CDR3 length: 16 residues. V was clipped by 3 bases and J by 3 bases, with 14 bases between them. The germline V gene has CDR1 SEHNR and CDR2 FQNEAQ (reference sequence). The CDR3 bases are TGTGCCAGCAGCTTGGCCGCAGGCGCACCTAATGAAAAACTGTTTTTT. Encoded protein: CASSLAAGAPNEKLFF.

The chain employs TRBV4-2 and TRBJ2-7, with D perhaps matching TRBD2 (6 bases). The germline CDR1 and CDR2 sequences are LGHNA and YNFKEQ. This CDR3 has 15 residues. Trimming pared 1 base from V and 2 bases from J, leaving 12 bases between. The CDR3 is CASSQVIGGTYEQYF. CDR3 coding DNA: TGTGCCAGCAGCCAAGTAATTGGGGGGACCTACGAGCAGTACTTC.

This sequence joins TRBV6-5 and TRBJ1-1; weak D call: TRBD1 (6 bases). CDR3 length: 14 amino acids. Germline values: CDR1 MNHEY, CDR2 SVGAGI. V was cut by 6 bases and J by 1 base, with 12 bases left in between. CDR3 in amino acids: CASRGGDPNTEAFF. The CDR3 nucleotides are TGTGCCAGCAGAGGGGGAGATCCGAACACTGAAGCTTTCTTT.